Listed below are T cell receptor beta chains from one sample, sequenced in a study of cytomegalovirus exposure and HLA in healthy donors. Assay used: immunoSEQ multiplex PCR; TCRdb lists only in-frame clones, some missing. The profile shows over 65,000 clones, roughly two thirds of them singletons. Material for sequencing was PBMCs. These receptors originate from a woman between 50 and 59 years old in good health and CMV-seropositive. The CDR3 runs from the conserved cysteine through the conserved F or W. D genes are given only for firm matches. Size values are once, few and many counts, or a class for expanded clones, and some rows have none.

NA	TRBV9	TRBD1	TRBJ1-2	TGTGCCAGCAGCGTAGTGGACAGGGGAAACTATGGCTACACCTTC	CASSVVDRGNYGYTF
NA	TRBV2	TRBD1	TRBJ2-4	TGTGCCAGCAGTTCTAAACAGGGGGGCAAAAACATTCAGTACTTC	CASSSKQGGKNIQYF
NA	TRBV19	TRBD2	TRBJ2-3	TGTGCCAGTAGTATAAAGCGGGGGAAGGGCACAGATACGCAGTATTTT	CASSIKRGKGTDTQYF
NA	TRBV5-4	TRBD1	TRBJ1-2	TGTGCCAGCAGCGCCAAGACAGGGATGGGCTACACCTTC	CASSAKTGMGYTF
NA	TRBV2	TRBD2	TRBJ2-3	TGTGCCAGCAGTCGACTAGCGGGGACGACAGATACGCAGTATTTT	CASSRLAGTTDTQYF
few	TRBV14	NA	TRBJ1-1	TGTGCCAGCAGCCAAGATCGTATGGGGGGTACTGAAGCTTTCTTT	CASSQDRMGGTEAFF
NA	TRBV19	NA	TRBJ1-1	TGTGCCAGTAGTATTGCGTCCACTGAAGCTTTCTTT	CASSIASTEAFF
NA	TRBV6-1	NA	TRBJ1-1	TGTGCCAGCAGTTCAGGGTTGCTAGCTTTCTTT	CASSSGLLAFF
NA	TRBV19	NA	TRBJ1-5	TGTGCCAGTACTATGATGCTGGCTAGCAATCAGCCCCAGCATTTT	CASTMMLASNQPQHF
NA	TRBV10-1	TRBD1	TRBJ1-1	TGCGCCAGCAAGAGGACAGGGCCAGACACTGAAGCTTTCTTT	CASKRTGPDTEAFF
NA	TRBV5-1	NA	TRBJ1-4	TGCGCCAGCAGCTTGGCCGTAGGGGTTGGTGAAAAACTGTTTTTT	CASSLAVGVGEKLFF
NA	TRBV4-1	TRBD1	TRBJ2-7	TGCGCCAGCAGCCCCGGGACAGGAGGGGTTGGGCAGTACTTC	CASSPGTGGVGQYF